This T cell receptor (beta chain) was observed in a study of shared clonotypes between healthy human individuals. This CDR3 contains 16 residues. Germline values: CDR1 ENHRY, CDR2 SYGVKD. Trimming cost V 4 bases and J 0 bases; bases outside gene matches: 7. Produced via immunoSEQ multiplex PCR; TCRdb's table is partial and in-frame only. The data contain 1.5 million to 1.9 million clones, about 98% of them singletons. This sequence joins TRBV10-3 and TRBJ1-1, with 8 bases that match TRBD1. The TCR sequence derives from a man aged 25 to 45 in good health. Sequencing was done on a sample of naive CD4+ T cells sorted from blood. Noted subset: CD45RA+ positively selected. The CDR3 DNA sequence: TGTGCCATCAGTGCCGGGACAGGAGTGATGAACACTGAAGCTTTCTTT. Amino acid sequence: CAISAGTGVMNTEAFF.